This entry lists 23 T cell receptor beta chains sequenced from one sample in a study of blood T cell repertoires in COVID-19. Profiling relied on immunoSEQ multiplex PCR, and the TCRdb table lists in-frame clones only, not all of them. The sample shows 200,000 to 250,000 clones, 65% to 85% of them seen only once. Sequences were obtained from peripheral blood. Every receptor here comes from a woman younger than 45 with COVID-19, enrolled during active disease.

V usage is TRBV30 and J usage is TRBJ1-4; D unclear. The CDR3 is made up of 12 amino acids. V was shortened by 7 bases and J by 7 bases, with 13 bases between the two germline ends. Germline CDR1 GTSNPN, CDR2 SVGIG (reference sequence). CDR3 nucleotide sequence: TGTGCCTCGGAGAGGCCTTCTGAAAAACTGTTTTTT. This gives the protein CASERPSEKLFF.

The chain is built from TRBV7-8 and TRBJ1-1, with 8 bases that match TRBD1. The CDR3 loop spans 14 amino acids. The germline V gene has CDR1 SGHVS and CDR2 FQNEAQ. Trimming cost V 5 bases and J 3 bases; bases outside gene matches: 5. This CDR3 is CASSPQTGDTEAFF. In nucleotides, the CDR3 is TGTGCCAGCAGCCCCCAGACAGGGGACACTGAAGCTTTCTTT.

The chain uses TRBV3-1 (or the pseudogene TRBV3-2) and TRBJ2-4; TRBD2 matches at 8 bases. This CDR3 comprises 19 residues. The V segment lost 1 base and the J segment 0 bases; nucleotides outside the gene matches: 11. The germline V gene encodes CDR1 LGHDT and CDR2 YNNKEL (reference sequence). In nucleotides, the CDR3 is TGTGCCAGCAGCCAAGTGGTAGGAGCGGGAGATTTAGCCAAAAACATTCAGTACTTC. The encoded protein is CASSQVVGAGDLAKNIQYF.

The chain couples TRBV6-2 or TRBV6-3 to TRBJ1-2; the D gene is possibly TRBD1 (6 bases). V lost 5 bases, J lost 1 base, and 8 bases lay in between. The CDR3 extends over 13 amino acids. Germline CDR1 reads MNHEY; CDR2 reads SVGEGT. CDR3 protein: CASSRQDNYGYTF. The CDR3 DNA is TGTGCCAGCAGTCGACAGGATAACTATGGCTACACCTTC.

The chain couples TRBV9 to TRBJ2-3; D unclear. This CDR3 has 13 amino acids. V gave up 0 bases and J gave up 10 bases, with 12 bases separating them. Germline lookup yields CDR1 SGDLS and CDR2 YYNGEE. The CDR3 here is CASSVERGRAQYF. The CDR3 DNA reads TGTGCCAGCAGCGTAGAACGAGGTCGGGCGCAGTATTTT.

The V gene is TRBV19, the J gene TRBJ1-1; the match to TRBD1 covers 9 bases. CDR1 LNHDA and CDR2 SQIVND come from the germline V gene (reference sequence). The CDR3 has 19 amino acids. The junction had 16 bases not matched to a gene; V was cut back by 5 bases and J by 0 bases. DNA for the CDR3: TGTGCCAGTAGTTCCGCGGACAGGGGACGAATGCGAGTGAACACTGAAGCTTTCTTT. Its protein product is CASSSADRGRMRVNTEAFF.

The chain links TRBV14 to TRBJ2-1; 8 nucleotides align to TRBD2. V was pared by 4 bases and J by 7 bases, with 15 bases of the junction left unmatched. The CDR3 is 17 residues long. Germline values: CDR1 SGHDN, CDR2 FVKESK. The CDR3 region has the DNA TGTGCCAGCAGCCCCGAGCTGTGGCTAGCGGGTTTTAATGAGCAGTTCTTC. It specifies CASSPELWLAGFNEQFF.

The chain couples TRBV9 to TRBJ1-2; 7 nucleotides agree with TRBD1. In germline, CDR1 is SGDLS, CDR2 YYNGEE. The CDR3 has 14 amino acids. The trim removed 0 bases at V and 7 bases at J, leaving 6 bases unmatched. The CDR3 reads CASSVAQGGSGYTF. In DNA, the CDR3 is TGTGCCAGCAGCGTAGCTCAGGGGGGTAGTGGCTACACCTTC.

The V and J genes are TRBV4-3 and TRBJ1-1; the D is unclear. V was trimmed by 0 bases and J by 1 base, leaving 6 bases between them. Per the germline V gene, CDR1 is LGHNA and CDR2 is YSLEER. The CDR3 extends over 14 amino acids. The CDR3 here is CASSQDVQNTEAFF. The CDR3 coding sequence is TGCGCCAGCAGCCAAGATGTACAGAACACTGAAGCTTTCTTT.

CDR3 residues: CASFWGTGENTEAFF. The CDR3 DNA follows: TGCGCCAGCTTTTGGGGAACAGGGGAGAACACTGAAGCTTTCTTT. V and J are TRBV5-1 and TRBJ1-1; 7 bases line up with TRBD1. The CDR3 is made up of 15 amino acids. V gave up 7 bases and J gave up 1 base; unmatched junction bases: 10. Germline CDR1 SGHRS, CDR2 YFSETQ.

As DNA, the CDR3 is TGCGCCAGCAGCCAAGATCTAGCGGGGGGGCTGAAAACCGGGGAGCTGTTTTTT. Translated, it gives CASSQDLAGGLKTGELFF. J is TRBJ2-2 and V is TRBV4-3, with TRBD2 identical over 12 bases. This CDR3 region has 18 residues. Unmatched junction bases numbered 7, after V lost 0 bases and J lost 5 bases. CDR1 and CDR2 (germline): LGHNA, YSLEER.

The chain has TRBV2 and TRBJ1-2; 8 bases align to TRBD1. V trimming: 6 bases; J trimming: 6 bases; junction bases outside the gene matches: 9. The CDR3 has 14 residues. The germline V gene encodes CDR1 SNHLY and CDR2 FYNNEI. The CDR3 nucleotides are TGTGCCAGCAGGACTACAGGGGGGGTTCATGGCTACACCTTC. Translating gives CASRTTGGVHGYTF.

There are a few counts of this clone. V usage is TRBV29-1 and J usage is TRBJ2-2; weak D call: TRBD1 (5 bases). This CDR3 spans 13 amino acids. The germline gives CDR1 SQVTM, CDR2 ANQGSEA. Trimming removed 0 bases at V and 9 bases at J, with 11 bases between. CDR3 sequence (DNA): TGCAGCGTTGAAGAGAGAACAGGACGGGAGCTGTTTTTT. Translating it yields CSVEERTGRELFF.

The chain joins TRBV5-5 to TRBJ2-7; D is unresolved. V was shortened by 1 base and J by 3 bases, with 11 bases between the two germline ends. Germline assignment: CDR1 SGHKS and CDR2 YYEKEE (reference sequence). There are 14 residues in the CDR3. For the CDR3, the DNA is TGTGCCAGCAGCTTGACAGATCGAGACTACGAGCAGTACTTC. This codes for CASSLTDRDYEQYF.

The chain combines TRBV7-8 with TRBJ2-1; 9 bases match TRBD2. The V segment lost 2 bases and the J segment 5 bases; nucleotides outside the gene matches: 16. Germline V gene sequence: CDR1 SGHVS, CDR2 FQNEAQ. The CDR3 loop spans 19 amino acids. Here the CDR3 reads CASSLNSGGAGGGNNEQFF. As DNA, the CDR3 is TGTGCCAGCAGCTTAAACAGCGGTGGTGCGGGGGGGGGAAACAATGAGCAGTTCTTC.

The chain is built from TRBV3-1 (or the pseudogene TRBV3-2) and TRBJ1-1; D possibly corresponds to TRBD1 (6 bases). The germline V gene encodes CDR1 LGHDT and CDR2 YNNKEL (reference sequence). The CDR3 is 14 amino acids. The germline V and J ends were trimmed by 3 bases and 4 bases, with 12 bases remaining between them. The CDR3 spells CASSHRGRITEAFF. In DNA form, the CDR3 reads TGTGCCAGCAGCCACAGGGGACGTATCACTGAAGCTTTCTTT.

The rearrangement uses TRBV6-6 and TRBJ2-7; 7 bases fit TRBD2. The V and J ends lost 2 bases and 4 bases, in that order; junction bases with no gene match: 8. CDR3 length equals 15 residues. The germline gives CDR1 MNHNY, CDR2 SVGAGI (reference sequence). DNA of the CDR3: TGTGCCAGCAGTTACGAGGGACTACTGCGGTACGAGCAGTACTTC. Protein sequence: CASSYEGLLRYEQYF.

CDR3 sequence reads: CASSPDRSQETQYF. DNA for the CDR3: TGTGCCAGCAGCCCAGACAGATCTCAAGAGACCCAGTACTTC. The J gene is TRBJ2-5, the V gene TRBV7-9; tentatively, D is TRBD1 (5 bases). Germline V lookup: CDR1 SEHNR, CDR2 FQNEAQ (reference sequence). Trimming removed 5 bases from V and 2 bases from J, with 12 bases in between. The CDR3 consists of 14 residues.

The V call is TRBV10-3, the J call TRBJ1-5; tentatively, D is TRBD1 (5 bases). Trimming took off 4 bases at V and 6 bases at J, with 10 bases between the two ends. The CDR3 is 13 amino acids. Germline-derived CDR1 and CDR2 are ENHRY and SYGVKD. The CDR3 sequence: CAISVQGGQPQHF. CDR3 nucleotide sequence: TGTGCCATCAGTGTTCAGGGCGGTCAGCCCCAGCATTTT.

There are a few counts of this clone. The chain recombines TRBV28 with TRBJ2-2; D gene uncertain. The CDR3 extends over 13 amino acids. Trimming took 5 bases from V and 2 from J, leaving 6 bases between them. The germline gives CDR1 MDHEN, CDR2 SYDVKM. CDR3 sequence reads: CASSPRNTGELFF. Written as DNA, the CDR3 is TGTGCCAGCAGTCCGCGCAACACCGGGGAGCTGTTTTTT.

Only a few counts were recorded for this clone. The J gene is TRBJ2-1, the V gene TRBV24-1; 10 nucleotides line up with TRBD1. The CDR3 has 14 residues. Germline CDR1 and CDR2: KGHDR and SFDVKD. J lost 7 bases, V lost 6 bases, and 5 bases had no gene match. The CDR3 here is CATSRGQGKNEQFF. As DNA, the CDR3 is TGTGCCACCAGTAGGGGACAGGGGAAGAATGAGCAGTTCTTC.

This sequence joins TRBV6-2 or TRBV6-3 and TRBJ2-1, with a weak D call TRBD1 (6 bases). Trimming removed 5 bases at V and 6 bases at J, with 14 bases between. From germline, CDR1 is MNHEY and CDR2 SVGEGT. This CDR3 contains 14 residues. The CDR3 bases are TGTGCCAGCAGTCAACGAGGGGGAATCAATGAGCAGTTCTTC. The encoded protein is CASSQRGGINEQFF.

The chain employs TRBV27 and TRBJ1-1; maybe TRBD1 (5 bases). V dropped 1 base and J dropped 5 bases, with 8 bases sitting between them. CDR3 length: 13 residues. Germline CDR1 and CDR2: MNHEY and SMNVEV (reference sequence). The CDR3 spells CASSLFSGTEAFF. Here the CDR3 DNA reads TGTGCCAGCAGTTTATTCTCAGGGACTGAAGCTTTCTTT.